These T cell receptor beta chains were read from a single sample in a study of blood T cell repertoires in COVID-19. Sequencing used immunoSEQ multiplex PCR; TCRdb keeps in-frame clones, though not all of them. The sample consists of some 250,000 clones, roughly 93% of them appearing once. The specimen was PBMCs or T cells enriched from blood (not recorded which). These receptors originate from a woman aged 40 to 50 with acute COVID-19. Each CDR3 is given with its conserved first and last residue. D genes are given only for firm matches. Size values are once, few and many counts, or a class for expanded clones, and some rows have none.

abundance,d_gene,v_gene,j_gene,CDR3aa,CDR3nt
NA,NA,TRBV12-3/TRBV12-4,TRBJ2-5,CASSFDTVGTQYF,TGTGCCAGCAGTTTCGACACGGTGGGGACCCAGTACTTC
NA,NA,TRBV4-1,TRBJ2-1,CASSHGAERPREQFF,TGCGCCAGCAGCCACGGAGCGGAGCGCCCTAGGGAGCAGTTCTTC
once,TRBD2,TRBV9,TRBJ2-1,CASSVAGSGGALEQFF,TGTGCCAGCAGCGTAGCCGGAAGCGGGGGGGCCCTTGAGCAGTTCTTC
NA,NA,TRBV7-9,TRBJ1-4,CASTQRGGNEKLFF,TGTGCCAGCACCCAGCGCGGGGGTAATGAAAAACTGTTTTTT
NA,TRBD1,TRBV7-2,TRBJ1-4,CASSWGQLGQEKLFF,TGTGCCAGCAGCTGGGGACAGTTGGGGCAAGAAAAACTGTTTTTT
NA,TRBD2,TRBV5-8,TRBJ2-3,CASSLAKGGASSTDTQYF,TGTGCCAGCAGCTTGGCGAAGGGAGGGGCTTCTAGCACAGATACGCAGTATTTT
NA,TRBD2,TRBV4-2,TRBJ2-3,CASSQEAGLAGIMDTQYF,TGTGCCAGCAGCCAAGAGGCGGGACTAGCGGGGATCATGGATACGCAGTATTTT
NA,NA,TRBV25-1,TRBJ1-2,CASSEGGYYGYTF,TGTGCCAGCAGTGAAGGGGGCTACTATGGCTACACCTTC
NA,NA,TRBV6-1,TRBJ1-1,CASSDPGRVTEAFF,TGTGCCAGCAGTGACCCCGGGAGGGTTACTGAAGCTTTCTTT
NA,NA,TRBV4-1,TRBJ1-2,CASSQAGLDYGYTF,TGCGCCAGCAGCCAGGCAGGTTTGGACTATGGCTACACCTTC
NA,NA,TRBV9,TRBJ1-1,CASSPRGHPNTEAFF,TGTGCCAGCAGCCCCAGGGGACATCCTAACACTGAAGCTTTCTTT
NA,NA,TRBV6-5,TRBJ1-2,CASSRAKGNYGYTF,TGTGCCAGCAGCCGAGCCAAGGGGAACTATGGCTACACCTTC
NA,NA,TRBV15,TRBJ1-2,CATSYRDTRVDYGYTF,TGTGCCACCAGCTATCGGGACACCCGAGTGGACTATGGCTACACCTTC
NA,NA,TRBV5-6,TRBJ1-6,CASSFRRVVNSPLHF,TGTGCCAGCAGCTTTCGCAGGGTAGTGAATTCACCCCTCCACTTT
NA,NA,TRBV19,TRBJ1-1,CASSRDFFEAFF,TGTGCCAGTAGTCGCGACTTCTTTGAAGCTTTCTTT
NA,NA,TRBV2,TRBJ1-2,CASSETAAGVGGYTF,TGTGCCAGCAGTGAAACCGCGGCCGGGGTAGGGGGCTACACCTTC
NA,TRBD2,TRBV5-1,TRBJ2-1,CASSLGPSGSGNEQFF,TGCGCCAGCAGCTTGGGTCCTAGCGGGAGTGGGAATGAGCAGTTCTTC
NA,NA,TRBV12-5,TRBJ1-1,CASVPSGGQNEAFF,TGTGCTAGTGTTCCCTCCGGGGGGCAGAATGAAGCTTTCTTT
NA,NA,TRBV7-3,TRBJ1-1,CASSLRGKNTEAFF,TGTGCCAGCAGCTTACGGGGAAAGAACACTGAAGCTTTCTTT
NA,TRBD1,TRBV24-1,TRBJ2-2,CATSDPGQGYTGELFF,TGTGCCACCAGTGACCCTGGACAGGGGTACACCGGGGAGCTGTTTTTT
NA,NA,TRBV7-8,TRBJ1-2,CASSLGVWQSYGYTF,TGTGCCAGCAGCTTAGGTGTCTGGCAGTCCTATGGCTACACCTTC
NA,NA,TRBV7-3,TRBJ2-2,CASSLGLMNTGELFF,TGTGCCAGCAGCCTAGGACTGATGAACACCGGGGAGCTGTTTTTT
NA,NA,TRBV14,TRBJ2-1,CASSLRGGAGPHNEQFF,TGTGCCAGCAGCCTAAGGGGGGGGGCCGGTCCACACAATGAGCAGTTCTTC
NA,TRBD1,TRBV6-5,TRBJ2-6,CASSYWDSSGANVLTF,TGTGCCAGCAGTTACTGGGACAGCTCTGGGGCCAACGTCCTGACTTTC
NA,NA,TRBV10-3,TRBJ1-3,CAISEANTIYF,TGTGCCATCAGTGAGGCGAACACCATATATTTT
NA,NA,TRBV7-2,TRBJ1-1,CASSSRVIGEAFF,TGTGCCAGCAGCTCCAGGGTGATTGGTGAAGCTTTCTTT
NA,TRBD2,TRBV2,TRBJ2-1,CASSRTSGGHNEQFF,TGTGCCAGCAGCCGCACTAGCGGGGGGCACAATGAGCAGTTCTTC
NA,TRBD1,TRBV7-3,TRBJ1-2,CASSPDREEGYTF,TGTGCCAGCAGCCCGGACAGGGAGGAAGGCTACACCTTC
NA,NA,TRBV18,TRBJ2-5,CASSKGAGDQYF,TGTGCCAGCTCAAAGGGTGCAGGGGACCAGTACTTC
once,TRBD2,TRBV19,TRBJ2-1,CASTSPGLAMDEQFF,TGTGCCAGTACCTCTCCGGGACTAGCTATGGATGAGCAGTTCTTC
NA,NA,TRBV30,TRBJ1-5,CAWGRSGNQPQHF,TGTGCCTGGGGGAGGAGTGGCAATCAGCCCCAGCATTTT
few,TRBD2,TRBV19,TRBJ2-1,CASSWTSGDNEQFF,TGTGCCAGTAGTTGGACTAGCGGGGACAATGAGCAGTTCTTC
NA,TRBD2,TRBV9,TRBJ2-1,CASSVLLLAGVDEQFF,TGTGCCAGCAGCGTCCTATTACTAGCGGGAGTCGATGAGCAGTTCTTC
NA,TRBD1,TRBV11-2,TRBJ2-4,CASSPRLGQGNIQYF,TGTGCCAGCAGCCCTAGACTCGGACAGGGTAACATTCAGTACTTC
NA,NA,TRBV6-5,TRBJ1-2,CASRTAQGYGYTF,TGTGCCAGCAGAACGGCCCAGGGCTATGGCTACACCTTC
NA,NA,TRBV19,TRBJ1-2,CASSETVNYGYTF,TGTGCCAGTAGTGAGACAGTTAACTATGGCTACACCTTC
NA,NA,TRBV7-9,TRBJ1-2,CASSPHPRQGLYGYTF,TGTGCCAGCAGCCCTCACCCCCGGCAGGGTCTCTATGGCTACACCTTC
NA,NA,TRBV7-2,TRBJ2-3,CASSLGLPDTQYF,TGTGCCAGCAGCTTAGGTCTCCCCGATACGCAGTATTTT
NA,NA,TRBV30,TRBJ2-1,CARGSSWEQFF,TGTGCTCGAGGAAGTTCGTGGGAGCAGTTCTTC
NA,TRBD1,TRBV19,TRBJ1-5,CASSPPGTGRQPQHF,TGTGCCAGTAGTCCCCCCGGGACAGGTCGCCAGCCCCAGCATTTT
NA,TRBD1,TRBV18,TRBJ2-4,CASSPMGQGENIQYF,TGTGCCAGCTCACCAATGGGACAGGGTGAAAACATTCAGTACTTC
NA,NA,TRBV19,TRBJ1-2,CASTPQVGLYGYTF,TGTGCCAGTACCCCCCAAGTAGGACTCTATGGCTACACCTTC
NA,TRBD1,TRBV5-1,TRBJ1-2,CASSPGQGTNRDYGYTF,TGCGCCAGCAGCCCCGGACAGGGTACCAATCGGGACTATGGCTACACCTTC